The 27 T cell receptor beta chains in this list originate from one sample, sequenced in a study of cytomegalovirus exposure and HLA in healthy donors. The PCR contained 60 Vbeta and 13 Jbeta primers. TCRdb keeps only in-frame clones here, not all; method: immunoSEQ multiplex PCR. The repertoire holds around 62,000 clones, with approximately 80% as singletons. Sequenced input: PBMCs. The source is a woman aged 25-40 years in good health and CMV-seronegative.

V and J are TRBV2 and TRBJ2-7; weak D call: TRBD2 (7 bases). Germline loops: CDR1 SNHLY, CDR2 FYNNEI. The CDR3 has 15 amino acids. Trimming shortened V by 9 bases and J by 0 bases, and 18 bases separated the two germline ends. The CDR3 sequence: CASGGALKSSYEQYF. As DNA, the CDR3 is TGTGCCAGTGGGGGGGCCCTAAAAAGCTCCTACGAGCAGTACTTC.

This clone has just one count. This chain uses TRBV28 with TRBJ2-3; TRBD2 might be the D (5 bases). Trimming removed 6 bases from V and 4 bases from J, with 8 bases in between. Germline V gene lookup returns CDR1 MDHEN and CDR2 SYDVKM. The CDR3 consists of 12 residues. Here the CDR3 reads CASSEGPDTQYF. The CDR3 bases are TGTGCCAGCAGCGAGGGCCCAGATACGCAGTATTTT.

Details on this clone: The junction and the germline gene differ at one end; a read error may be behind it. This chain joins TRBV7-9 and TRBJ2-7; TRBD1 might be the D (6 bases). The CDR3 sequence is 11 residues long. CDR1 is SEHNR, CDR2 FQNEAQ, per germline (reference sequence). The CDR3 region is CSSSFTGEQYF. The CDR3 nucleotides are TGTTCCAGCAGCTTTACAGGGGAGCAGTACTTC.

CDR3 sequence reads: CASTVLGTGGSYEQYF. CDR3 bases: TGTGCCAGCACCGTCCTAGGGACAGGGGGTTCCTACGAGCAGTACTTC. V is TRBV7-6 and J is TRBJ2-7; TRBD1 agrees at 11 bases. Germline V lookup: CDR1 SGHVS, CDR2 FNYEAQ. V dropped 7 bases and J dropped 1; count of bases not matched to a gene: 9. The CDR3 is 16 amino acids.

V is TRBV7-9 and J is TRBJ1-4; tentatively, D is TRBD1 (5 bases). The CDR3 spans 11 residues. Germline V gives CDR1 SEHNR, CDR2 FQNEAQ (reference sequence). Between the trimmed V and J ends, which lost 5 bases and 12 bases, there was a span of 10 bases. DNA of the CDR3: TGTGCCAGCAGCGGGGAGGGGCAACTGTTTTTT. Translated, it gives CASSGEGQLFF.

This clone is a singleton in its sample. The chain uses TRBV10-3 and TRBJ2-7, with 7 positions matching TRBD2. V lost 5 bases to trimming and J lost 7 bases; unmatched junction nucleotides: 11. Per the germline V gene, CDR1 is ENHRY and CDR2 is SYGVKD. CDR3 size: 14 residues. The chain's CDR3 is CAISNLGREGEQYF. The CDR3 DNA reads TGTGCCATCAGTAACCTAGGGAGGGAGGGTGAGCAGTACTTC.

The chain joins TRBV21-1 to TRBJ1-5; TRBD1 was called by the table and not checked on the DNA. TRBV21-1 is a recognized pseudogene. The CDR3 runs to 19 residues. CDR3 bases: TGTGCCAGCAGCAAACACACAAGCCCCACAGGGAGCGGCAATCAGCCCCAGCATTTT. It codes for CASSKHTSPTGSGNQPQHF.

In the case of this clone: Germline and junction disagree at one end, which may indicate a read error. J is TRBJ1-4 and V is TRBV7-7; unclear D gene. This CDR3 has 14 amino acids. Per germline, CDR1 SSHAT and CDR2 FNYEAQ (reference sequence). CDR3 sequence: CASSNGGLNEKLFF. CDR3 DNA sequence: TGTGCTAGCAGTAACGGAGGGTTAAATGAAAAACTGTTTTTT.

The chain has TRBV29-1 and TRBJ1-1; D gene ambiguous. V lost 5 bases to trimming and J lost 1 base, with 5 bases between them. Germline-derived CDR1 and CDR2 are SQVTM and ANQGSEA. The CDR3 spans 11 residues. CDR3: CSVLKNTEAFF. CDR3 bases: TGCAGCGTTCTTAAGAACACTGAAGCTTTCTTT.

This rearrangement joins TRBV5-4 to TRBJ2-7; 11 nucleotides agree with TRBD2. V lost 0 bases, J lost 0 bases, and 5 bases stayed unmatched. The CDR3 extends over 17 amino acids. Germline V gene data show CDR1 as SGHNT and CDR2 as YYREEE (reference sequence). The CDR3 reads CASSLGLAGRSSYEQYF. Written as DNA, the CDR3 is TGTGCCAGCAGCTTGGGACTAGCGGGACGCAGCTCCTACGAGCAGTACTTC.

The chain employs TRBV4-2 and TRBJ1-1, with 8 bases lining up with TRBD1. The V segment lost 3 bases and the J segment 12 bases; nucleotides outside the gene matches: 6. Per germline, CDR1 LGHNA and CDR2 YNFKEQ. The CDR3 loop spans 12 amino acids. CDR3 nucleotides: TGTGCCAGCAGCCAGGCGACAGGGGTACCTTTCTTT. Its protein is CASSQATGVPFF.

This clone was picked up a small number of times. In nucleotides, the CDR3 is TGTGCCAGCAGCCCGACAGGGTCCTATGGCTACACCTTC. Encoded protein: CASSPTGSYGYTF. The rearrangement uses TRBV6-1 and TRBJ1-2, with 7 bases that match TRBD1. Germline V gives CDR1 MNHNS, CDR2 SASEGT. The junction had 5 bases not matched to a gene; V was cut back by 6 bases and J by 4 bases. The CDR3 length is 13 residues.

The chain employs TRBV5-1 and TRBJ2-7; the D is unclear. Germline V gene data show CDR1 as SGHRS and CDR2 as YFSETQ. This CDR3 contains 17 residues. Between the trimmed V and J ends, which lost 1 base and 2 bases, there was a span of 19 bases. As DNA, the CDR3 is TGCGCCAGCAGCTTGCCCTTGGGCGAGTCGACACCCTACGAGCAGTACTTC. As protein: CASSLPLGESTPYEQYF. The variable domain in full, completed from reference TRBV5-1 and TRBJ2-7, reads KAGVTQTPRYLIKTRGQQVTLSCSPISGHRSVSWYQQTPGQGLQFLFEYFSETQRNKGNFPGRFSGRQFSNSRSEMNVSTLELGDSALYLCASSLPLGESTPYEQYFGPGTRLTVT.

The chain has TRBV7-9 and TRBJ1-4, with 11 bases identical to TRBD1. The CDR3 runs 14 residues. After removal of 9 bases from V and 7 bases from J, the junction contained 7 bases not matched to a gene. The germline gives CDR1 SEHNR, CDR2 FQNEAQ (reference sequence). The CDR3 DNA reads TGTGCCAGGGACAGGGGGCAGGAAGGTGAAAAACTGTTTTTT. It codes for CARDRGQEGEKLFF. The full variable domain, rest sourced from reference TRBV7-9 and TRBJ1-4, is DTGVSQNPRHKITKRGQNVTFRCDPISEHNRLYWYRQTLGQGPEFLTYFQNEAQLEKSRLLSDRFSAERPKGSFSTLEIQRTEQGDSAMYLCARDRGQEGEKLFFGSGTQLSVL.

This chain links TRBV7-2 with TRBJ2-1; a weak D match, TRBD2 (6 bases). Germline CDR1 and CDR2: SGHTA and FQGNSA. V shed 5 bases and J shed 6 bases, with 14 bases lying between them. CDR3 length equals 14 residues. The CDR3 loop reads CASSPETRGNEQFF. CDR3 sequence (DNA): TGTGCCAGCAGCCCAGAGACTAGAGGCAATGAGCAGTTCTTC.

This clone was counted a single time. CDR3 amino acids: CSASTQGEQYF. The CDR3 nucleotides read TGCAGTGCTAGCACCCAGGGCGAGCAGTACTTC. The rearrangement joins TRBV20-1 to TRBJ2-5; weak D call: TRBD1 (5 bases). The J call may be faulty, since TRBJ2-7 better matches the DNA end. CDR1 DFQATT and CDR2 SNEGSKA come from the germline V gene (reference sequence). This CDR3 region has 11 residues.

Only one count was recorded for this clone. The chain combines TRBV4-1 with TRBJ2-5; D is perhaps TRBD1 (5 bases). CDR1 and CDR2 (germline): MGHRA, YSYEKL. The CDR3 contains 15 residues. V lost 0 bases, J lost 2 bases, and 10 bases lay in between. CDR3 DNA sequence: TGCGCCAGCAGCCAAGAGGGCAGGGTGCAAGAGACCCAGTACTTC. It is translated as CASSQEGRVQETQYF.

This clone was seen more than once but under ten times. This chain connects TRBV19 to TRBJ2-3; a weak D match, TRBD2 (6 bases). Looked up from germline, CDR1 is LNHDA and CDR2 is SQIVND (reference sequence). The V end lost 6 bases, the J end lost 4 bases, and 14 bases lay between the germline ends. This CDR3 has 14 residues. CDR3 sequence reads: CASSLSGSADTQYF. Here the CDR3 DNA reads TGTGCCAGTAGCCTCTCCGGGAGCGCAGATACGCAGTATTTT.

The chain has TRBV5-5 and TRBJ1-2; D possibly corresponds to TRBD1 (6 bases). In germline, CDR1 is SGHKS, CDR2 YYEKEE (reference sequence). This CDR3 is built from 14 residues. The V gene lost 4 bases and the J gene lost 8 bases, with 18 bases spanning the gap. The CDR3 nucleotides read TGTGCCAGCAGCCCCTCACTCCGGACAGAGGGCTACACCTTC. Its protein is CASSPSLRTEGYTF.

The rearrangement uses TRBV28 and TRBJ2-7; TRBD1 aligns across 7 bases. With 6 bases clipped from V and 3 bases from J, the junction kept 11 bases outside the gene matches. CDR1 is MDHEN and CDR2 is SYDVKM in the germline V gene. This CDR3 comprises 15 residues. The CDR3 protein is CASSETTGVGYEQYF. For the CDR3, the DNA is TGTGCCAGCAGCGAAACAACAGGGGTTGGCTACGAGCAGTACTTC.

The chain has TRBV7-9 and TRBJ1-2, with 8 nucleotides matching TRBD1. The V and J ends lost 5 bases and 13 bases, in that order; junction bases with no gene match: 12. Germline V gene sequence: CDR1 SEHNR, CDR2 FQNEAQ (reference sequence). The CDR3 contains 13 residues. The CDR3 spells CASSLSGTGAFTF. The CDR3 DNA follows: TGTGCCAGCAGCCTGTCCGGGACAGGAGCTTTCACCTTC. Together with reference TRBV7-9 and TRBJ1-2, the CDR3 gives the full variable domain: DTGVSQNPRHKITKRGQNVTFRCDPISEHNRLYWYRQTLGQGPEFLTYFQNEAQLEKSRLLSDRFSAERPKGSFSTLEIQRTEQGDSAMYLCASSLSGTGAFTFGSGTRLTVV.

The chain combines TRBV11-1 with TRBJ1-4; D gene uncertain. The CDR3 totals 14 residues. Germline lookup yields CDR1 SGHAT and CDR2 FQDESV (reference sequence). V was cut by 2 bases and J by 0 bases, with 4 bases left in between. In DNA form, the CDR3 reads TGTGCCAGCAGCTTAAGCGCAACTAATGAAAAACTGTTTTTT. Its protein product is CASSLSATNEKLFF. The full variable domain, its missing parts supplied by reference TRBV11-1 and TRBJ1-4, is EAEVAQSPRYKITEKSQAVAFWCDPISGHATLYWYRQILGQGPELLVQFQDESVVDDSQLPKDRFSAERLKGVDSTLKIQPAELGDSAMYLCASSLSATNEKLFFGSGTQLSVL.

This clone was recorded once. The V gene is TRBV7-6, the J gene TRBJ1-5; tentatively, D is TRBD1 (6 bases). This CDR3 contains 14 residues. CDR1 is SGHVS, CDR2 FNYEAQ, per germline. V shed 5 bases and J shed 5 bases, with 13 bases lying between them. This chain's CDR3 is CASSPVRGDQPQHF. As DNA, the CDR3 is TGTGCCAGCAGCCCAGTCAGGGGAGATCAGCCCCAGCATTTT.

The J gene is TRBJ2-7, the V gene TRBV15, with TRBD1 matching 7 bases. CDR3 length: 16 amino acids. Germline V lookup: CDR1 LNHNV, CDR2 YYDKDF (reference sequence). V lost 3 bases and J lost 3; bases outside the gene matches: 11. CDR3 DNA: TGTGCCACCAGCAGCCTTGACAGGGTGGGCGTCTACGAGCAGTACTTC. It translates to CATSSLDRVGVYEQYF.

This clone was seen a few times. The J gene is TRBJ1-1, the V gene TRBV2; D remains unclear. Trimming stripped 4 bases from V and 0 bases from J, with 15 bases between. The germline V gene has CDR1 SNHLY and CDR2 FYNNEI. CDR3 length: 16 residues. The CDR3 DNA is TGTGCCAGCAGTGGTATCCTTCGTAGCCTGAACACTGAAGCTTTCTTT. Translated: CASSGILRSLNTEAFF.

The rearrangement uses TRBV19 and TRBJ2-7; 7 bases agree with TRBD1. Germline-derived CDR1 and CDR2 are LNHDA and SQIVND (reference sequence). CDR3 length: 14 residues. V was pared by 8 bases and J by 5 bases, with 12 bases of the junction left unmatched. CDR3 region: CASQTTGVQNEQYF. As DNA, the CDR3 is TGTGCCAGTCAAACCACAGGGGTTCAAAACGAGCAGTACTTC. The full variable domain, rest sourced from reference TRBV19 and TRBJ2-7, is DGGITQSPKYLFRKEGQNVTLSCEQNLNHDAMYWYRQDPGQGLRLIYYSQIVNDFQKGDIAEGYSVSREKKESFPLTVTSAQKNPTAFYLCASQTTGVQNEQYFGPGTRLTVT.

The V and J genes are TRBV5-1 and TRBJ1-2, with a possible D match to TRBD1 (5 bases). Trimming removed 0 bases from V and 4 bases from J, with 13 bases in between. Germline V gene sequence: CDR1 SGHRS, CDR2 YFSETQ. CDR3 length equals 15 residues. Written as DNA, the CDR3 is TGCGCCAGCAGCTTGGCCCAAGGGGCAGGCTATGGCTACACCTTC. Its protein is CASSLAQGAGYGYTF.